Each of the 25 T cell receptor beta chains below was sequenced from the same sample in a study of patients and donors after allogeneic stem cell transplantation. Using its own MiXCR run on the RT-PCR reads, TCRdb lists one record per CDR3 protein. The data contain over 400,000 distinct CDR3 sequences, more than 15% of them singletons. The specimen was blood, either unsorted or a sorted T cell fraction (not recorded which). These receptors all stem from a human donor who was either an allogeneic HSCT recipient or a stem cell or donor lymphocyte infusion donor (not recorded which). It is not recorded whose cells these are; they may come from a transplant donor.

This clonotype was seen many times. The chain couples TRBV12-3 or TRBV12-4 to TRBJ2-3; 11 bases fit TRBD1. This CDR3 has 15 residues. V was pared by 4 bases and J by 1 base, with 1 base of the junction left unmatched. The CDR3 sequence is CASSSGQGGTDTQYF. CDR3 in DNA: TGTGCCAGCAGTTCGGGACAGGGGGGCACAGATACGCAGTATTTT.

This clonotype was recorded many times. V and J are TRBV5-1 and TRBJ1-1, with no clear D. The CDR3 length is 14 residues. Germline CDR1 SGHRS, CDR2 YFSETQ. Trimming took 0 bases from V and 1 from J, leaving 7 bases between them. The CDR3 is CASSLAGTNTEAFF. The CDR3, as DNA: TGCGCCAGCAGCTTGGCGGGAACGAACACTGAAGCTTTCTTT.

This clonotype was seen many times. V is TRBV20-1 and J is TRBJ2-7; tentatively, D is TRBD2 (5 bases). CDR1 DFQATT and CDR2 SNEGSKA come from the germline V gene (reference sequence). CDR3 length: 15 residues. The V gene lost 5 bases and the J gene lost 0 bases, with 17 bases spanning the gap. The DNA for the CDR3 is TGCAGTGCTGGAGGACTTCCTTTAAGCTCCTACGAGCAGTACTTC. Amino acids: CSAGGLPLSSYEQYF.

This clonotype was seen a few times. The chain couples TRBV5-6 to TRBJ1-2; TRBD1 agrees at 7 bases. Germline V gene data show CDR1 as SGHDT and CDR2 as YYEEEE. This CDR3 is 14 amino acids long. Trimming at V came to 3 bases and at J to 4 bases, leaving 6 bases not matched to a gene. The CDR3, as DNA: TGTGCCAGCAGCTCCGGACAGGACCTCTATGGCTACACCTTC. Protein product: CASSSGQDLYGYTF.

In this sample, this clonotype turned up a few times. The V and J genes are TRBV6-7 and TRBJ2-1, with D perhaps matching TRBD1 (6 bases). TRBV6-7 is an open reading frame, and its role is uncertain. The V end was cut by 6 bases, the J end by 4 bases, with 13 bases between. The CDR3 is 14 residues long. The CDR3 DNA reads as TGTGCCAGCAGAGTGGTAGGGGGTTACAATGAGCAGTTCTTC. Its translation is CASRVVGGYNEQFF.

The gene calls are TRBV6-1 and TRBJ1-1; TRBD1 agrees at 8 bases. V was pared by 8 bases and J by 9 bases, with 11 bases of the junction left unmatched. Germline V lookup: CDR1 MNHNS, CDR2 SASEGT. The CDR3 contains 13 residues. CDR3 amino acids: CASGTGTLGQAFF. The CDR3 nucleotides read TGTGCCAGCGGGACAGGCACCCTGGGTCAAGCTTTCTTT.

The chain is built from TRBV20-1 and TRBJ2-1, with D perhaps matching TRBD1 (5 bases). V dropped 6 bases and J dropped 6 bases, with 9 bases sitting between them. Germline V gene data show CDR1 as DFQATT and CDR2 as SNEGSKA (reference sequence). This CDR3 has 11 amino acids. In DNA, the CDR3 is TGCAGTGCCCCTGGGGCCAATGAGCAGTTCTTC. Residues: CSAPGANEQFF.

A few counts support this clonotype. The chain employs TRBV7-9 and TRBJ2-7; 9 bases align to TRBD1. The CDR3 extends over 17 amino acids. Germline CDR1 reads SEHNR; CDR2 reads FQNEAQ (reference sequence). With V trimmed by 5 bases and J by 3 bases, 14 bases remained unmatched. The CDR3 spells CASSLTLRTGAYYEQYF. As DNA, the CDR3 is TGTGCCAGCAGCCTGACCCTAAGGACAGGGGCCTACTACGAGCAGTACTTC.

This clonotype came up a few times. This chain links TRBV11-2 with TRBJ2-7; D is unresolved. The CDR3 covers 15 residues. Trimming pared 0 bases from V and 7 bases from J, leaving 16 bases between. From germline, CDR1 is SGHAT and CDR2 FQNNGV. CDR3 bases: TGTGCCAGCAGCTTAGATCTGAGTAGGGTGAGGGAGCAGTACTTC. This gives the protein CASSLDLSRVREQYF.

V is TRBV27 and J is TRBJ1-5; tentative D call: TRBD1 (6 bases). Germline V gene sequence: CDR1 MNHEY, CDR2 SMNVEV (reference sequence). This CDR3 region has 15 residues. V was trimmed by 4 bases and J by 3 bases, leaving 13 bases between them. CDR3 sequence reads: CASSWAGENNQPQHF. CDR3 bases: TGTGCCAGCAGTTGGGCAGGGGAGAACAATCAGCCCCAGCATTTT.

This clonotype was seen ten or more times. The chain recombines TRBV20-1 with TRBJ2-5; TRBD2 matches at 11 bases. This CDR3 spans 15 amino acids. J lost 4 bases, V lost 5 bases, and 9 bases had no gene match. Germline V CDR1 and CDR2: DFQATT, SNEGSKA (reference sequence). CDR3 coding DNA: TGCAGTGCTCCTCGACTAGCGGGAAAACCAGAGACCCAGTACTTC. As protein: CSAPRLAGKPETQYF.

The V and J genes are TRBV7-9 and TRBJ2-2; maybe TRBD2 (6 bases). V was cut by 5 bases and J by 6 bases, with 19 bases left in between. The length of the CDR3 is 16 residues. Germline V gives CDR1 SEHNR, CDR2 FQNEAQ (reference sequence). This CDR3 is CASSLNLAPSAGELFF. The CDR3 DNA is TGTGCCAGCAGCCTCAACCTAGCGCCCAGTGCCGGGGAGCTGTTTTTT.

The chain uses TRBV2 and TRBJ2-2; possibly TRBD1 or TRBD2 for D (5 bases each). Trimming removed 1 base at V and 4 bases at J, with 7 bases between. From germline, CDR1 is SNHLY and CDR2 FYNNEI. The CDR3 length is 14 residues. CDR3 sequence: CASSEVGTTGELFF. DNA of the CDR3: TGTGCCAGCAGTGAAGTGGGGACCACCGGGGAGCTGTTTTTT.

This clonotype has only a few counts. The genes are TRBV5-1 and TRBJ2-1; TRBD2 matches 8 bases. The CDR3 extends over 15 amino acids. Germline V gives CDR1 SGHRS, CDR2 YFSETQ. The junction had 10 bases not matched to a gene; V was cut back by 7 bases and J by 4 bases. The CDR3 reads CASLHRSGGYNEQFF. In DNA form, the CDR3 reads TGCGCCAGCCTACACCGAAGCGGGGGTTACAATGAGCAGTTCTTC. The full variable domain, rest sourced from reference TRBV5-1 and TRBJ2-1, is KAGVTQTPRYLIKTRGQQVTLSCSPISGHRSVSWYQQTPGQGLQFLFEYFSETQRNKGNFPGRFSGRQFSNSRSEMNVSTLELGDSALYLCASLHRSGGYNEQFFGPGTRLTVL.

Note on this clonotype: A read error may account for a junction end that differs from germline. The chain couples TRBV5-1 to TRBJ1-1, with D possibly matching TRBD1 (6 bases). CDR1 is SGHRS, CDR2 YFSETQ, per germline. This CDR3 is built from 15 residues. The CDR3: CASSSTGSMNTEALF. The CDR3 nucleotides are TGCGCCAGCAGCTCAACAGGGTCAATGAACACTGAAGCTTTGTTT.

This clonotype has just a few counts. The rearrangement joins TRBV29-1 to TRBJ2-1, with 8 bases aligning to TRBD1. V lost 8 bases, J lost 0 bases, and 12 bases stayed unmatched. This CDR3 has 16 residues. Germline V gene data show CDR1 as SQVTM and CDR2 as ANQGSEA. Here the CDR3 DNA reads TGCAGCACCCGGGACAGGCTTGATAGCTCCTACAATGAGCAGTTCTTC. Translated: CSTRDRLDSSYNEQFF.

Only a few counts were recorded for this clonotype. J is TRBJ1-5 and V is TRBV7-2; no definite D call. CDR1 and CDR2 (germline): SGHTA, FQGNSA. With 1 base removed from V and 0 bases from J, the gap between germline ends came to 7 bases. CDR3 length: 15 amino acids. DNA of the CDR3: TGTGCCAGCAGCTTAGGAACGGATAGCAATCAGCCCCAGCATTTT. Its translation: CASSLGTDSNQPQHF.

The chain has TRBV7-8 and TRBJ1-2; 7 nucleotides line up with TRBD1. The CDR3 spans 15 residues. The junction had 10 bases not matched to a gene; V was cut back by 5 bases and J by 4 bases. Germline assignment: CDR1 SGHVS and CDR2 FQNEAQ. As DNA, the CDR3 is TGTGCCAGCAGCCTTCCACAGGGGAGGGGCTATGGCTACACCTTC. Its translation: CASSLPQGRGYGYTF.

The V gene is TRBV6-1, the J gene TRBJ2-1; maybe TRBD1 (5 bases). Trimming removed 5 bases from V and 0 bases from J, with 11 bases in between. The V gene's germline CDR1 is MNHNS and CDR2 SASEGT. The CDR3 loop spans 15 amino acids. CDR3 nucleotides: TGTGCCAGCAGTCTCAGGGATAGCTCCTACAATGAGCAGTTCTTC. It yields the protein CASSLRDSSYNEQFF.

A few counts support this clonotype. This CDR3 is CASSRGQGYSYEQYF. The CDR3 DNA follows: TGCGCCAGCAGCAGGGGACAGGGCTACTCCTACGAGCAGTACTTC. The rearrangement uses TRBV5-1 and TRBJ2-7, with TRBD1 matching 9 bases. Germline trimming cut 4 bases from V and 0 bases from J; bases unmatched to any gene: 5. This CDR3 has 15 amino acids. Germline V gene lookup returns CDR1 SGHRS and CDR2 YFSETQ. The full variable domain, with the rest looked up from reference TRBV5-1 and TRBJ2-7, is KAGVTQTPRYLIKTRGQQVTLSCSPISGHRSVSWYQQTPGQGLQFLFEYFSETQRNKGNFPGRFSGRQFSNSRSEMNVSTLELGDSALYLCASSRGQGYSYEQYFGPGTRLTVT.

This clonotype was found a few times. The chain links TRBV3-1 to TRBJ2-5, with a tentative D call TRBD1 (6 bases). Germline CDR1 LGHDT, CDR2 YNNKEL (reference sequence). The V end was cut by 4 bases, the J end by 5 bases, with 23 bases between. The length of the CDR3 is 17 residues. CDR3 sequence reads: CASSLNFGQGISETQYF. The CDR3 nucleotides are TGTGCCAGCAGCCTCAACTTTGGGCAGGGGATAAGCGAGACCCAGTACTTC.

This clonotype was seen at least ten times. The chain is built from TRBV7-8 and TRBJ2-1; 9 positions match TRBD2. V trimming: 3 bases; J trimming: 6 bases; junction bases outside the gene matches: 6. CDR3 size: 15 residues. CDR1 SGHVS and CDR2 FQNEAQ come from the germline V gene. CDR3 bases: TGTGCCAGCAGCTTTAGAGCGGGAGGTGGCAATGAGCAGTTCTTC. It specifies CASSFRAGGGNEQFF.

At least ten counts were recorded for this clonotype. The chain uses TRBV4-1 and TRBJ2-1, with TRBD2 matching 13 bases. The CDR3 is made up of 19 amino acids. Looked up from germline, CDR1 is MGHRA and CDR2 is YSYEKL. J lost 1 base, V lost 2 bases, and 8 bases had no gene match. The CDR3 DNA reads as TGCGCCAGCAGCCAATTCCCTGGACTAGCGGGGGCTTCCTACAATGAGCAGTTCTTC. This sequence encodes CASSQFPGLAGASYNEQFF.

The V and J genes are TRBV6-4 and TRBJ1-2, with D unclear. Trimming shortened V by 0 bases and J by 8 bases, and 13 bases separated the two germline ends. Per germline, CDR1 MRHNA and CDR2 SNTAGT. The CDR3 has 14 residues. CDR3 region: CASSDSKGVGGYTF. In nucleotides, the CDR3 is TGTGCCAGCAGTGACTCAAAGGGAGTTGGAGGCTACACCTTC.

This clonotype showed up just a few times. The chain carries TRBV11-2 and TRBJ2-7, with D tentatively TRBD1 (6 bases). Germline V CDR1 and CDR2: SGHAT, FQNNGV. The CDR3 is 17 amino acids. Trimming removed 0 bases from V and 2 bases from J, with 17 bases in between. Here the CDR3 reads CASSLDSLRGSPYEQYF. The CDR3 DNA is TGTGCCAGCAGCTTAGATTCGTTGAGGGGGAGCCCCTACGAGCAGTACTTC.